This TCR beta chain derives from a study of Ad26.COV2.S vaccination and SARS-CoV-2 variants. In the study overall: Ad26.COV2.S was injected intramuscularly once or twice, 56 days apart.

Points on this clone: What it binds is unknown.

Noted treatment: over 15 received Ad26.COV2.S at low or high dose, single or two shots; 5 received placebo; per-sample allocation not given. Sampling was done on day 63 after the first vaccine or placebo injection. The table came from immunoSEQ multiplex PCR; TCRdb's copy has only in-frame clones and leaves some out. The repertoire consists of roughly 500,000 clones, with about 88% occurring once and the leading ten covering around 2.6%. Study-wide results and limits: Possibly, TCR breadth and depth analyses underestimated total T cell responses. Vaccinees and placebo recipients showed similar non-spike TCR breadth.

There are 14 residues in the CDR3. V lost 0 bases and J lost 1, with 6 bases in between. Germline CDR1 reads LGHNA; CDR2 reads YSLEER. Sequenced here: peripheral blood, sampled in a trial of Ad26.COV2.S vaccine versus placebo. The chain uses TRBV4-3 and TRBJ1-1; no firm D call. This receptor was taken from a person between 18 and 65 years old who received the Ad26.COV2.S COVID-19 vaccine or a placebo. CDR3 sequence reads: CASSQETRNTEAFF. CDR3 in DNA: TGCGCCAGCAGCCAAGAAACACGGAACACTGAAGCTTTCTTT.